This T cell receptor (beta chain) is drawn from a study of OX40 agonist ivuxolimab in advanced cancers. Study-wide points: Some of the lowest clonal expansion was seen in partial responders at 0.1-3.0 mg/kg. Circulating CD4+ and CD8+ T cells showed clonal expansion by week 6 at 0.1 to 3.0 mg/kg.

The germline gives CDR1 LNHDA, CDR2 SQIVND (reference sequence). This CDR3 comprises 11 residues. In regard to this clone: What it binds is unknown.

Some clones are missing from TCRdb's copy, which holds only in-frame ones; the method was immunoSEQ multiplex PCR. This table holds 45,000 to 60,000 clones, 91% found once. The clonotype comes from an adult with an advanced solid tumor such as melanoma, head and neck, liver or kidney cancer. J is TRBJ2-2 and V is TRBV19; a possible D gene is TRBD1 (5 bases). The sample was CD4+ or CD8+ T cells sorted from blood, taken in a trial of the OX40 agonist ivuxolimab. CDR3 nucleotide sequence: TGTGGGACAACGAACACCGGGGAGCTGTTTTTT. Its translation is CGTTNTGELFF.